This passage covers 15 T cell receptor beta chains from one sample sequenced in a study of T cells in localized non-small cell lung cancer. Method: immunoSEQ multiplex PCR; TCRdb's copy keeps in-frame clones and lacks some. This sample has approximately 31,000 clones, with 90% to 95% found just once. Material: peripheral blood, obtained before any cancer treatment. All receptors derive from a woman aged 35-75 years with stage I lung adenocarcinoma.

The chain combines TRBV27 with TRBJ1-2; 8 positions agree with TRBD1. Germline V lookup: CDR1 MNHEY, CDR2 SMNVEV (reference sequence). This CDR3 is built from 15 residues. V lost 4 bases and J lost 2; bases outside the gene matches: 6. The CDR3: CASSSWTGRNYGYTF. The DNA for the CDR3 is TGTGCCAGCAGTTCCTGGACAGGGAGAAACTATGGCTACACCTTC.

The CDR3 here is CATSRDKGLTATDTQYF. CDR3 coding DNA: TGTGCCACCAGCAGAGATAAGGGTCTCACTGCTACAGATACGCAGTATTTT. The V gene is TRBV15, the J gene TRBJ2-3; D remains unclear. CDR1 and CDR2 (germline): LNHNV, YYDKDF (reference sequence). Trimming shortened V by 0 bases and J by 3 bases, and 16 bases separated the two germline ends. This CDR3 is 17 amino acids long.

The V gene is TRBV27, the J gene TRBJ1-1, with D possibly matching TRBD1 (5 bases). The germline V gene has CDR1 MNHEY and CDR2 SMNVEV (reference sequence). There are 15 residues in the CDR3. The V gene lost 6 bases and the J gene lost 3 bases, with 17 bases spanning the gap. CDR3 DNA: TGTGCCAGCAGCGGGACGTCCTTCTGGTACACTGAAGCTTTCTTT. It yields the protein CASSGTSFWYTEAFF.

This chain joins TRBV7-2 and TRBJ2-3, with D tentatively TRBD2 (6 bases). The CDR3 consists of 14 residues. The V gene's germline CDR1 is SGHTA and CDR2 FQGNSA. The V end was cut by 4 bases, the J end by 2 bases, with 10 bases between. The CDR3 is CASSSRLVTDTQYF. DNA of the CDR3: TGTGCCAGCAGCTCTCGACTAGTCACAGATACGCAGTATTTT.

The chain has TRBV28 and TRBJ2-7, with D maybe TRBD1 (6 bases). Trimming took off 3 bases at V and 6 bases at J, with 12 bases between the two ends. This CDR3 has 13 residues. Germline V lookup: CDR1 MDHEN, CDR2 SYDVKM. The CDR3 nucleotides are TGTGCCAGCAGTTTTTCCGGGACACCCGAGCAGTACTTC. Translation gives CASSFSGTPEQYF. Variable domain in full (rest from reference TRBV28 and TRBJ2-7): DVKVTQSSRYLVKRTGEKVFLECVQDMDHENMFWYRQDPGLGLRLIYFSYDVKMKEKGDIPEGYSVSREKKERFSLILESASTNQTSMYLCASSFSGTPEQYFGPGTRLTVT.

The rearrangement links TRBV5-1 to TRBJ1-3, with D tentatively TRBD1 (6 bases). The CDR3 length is 16 residues. The V end lost 0 bases, the J end lost 3 bases, and 13 bases lay between the germline ends. Germline V CDR1 and CDR2: SGHRS, YFSETQ. CDR3 in amino acids: CASSLAGGRFGNTIYF. CDR3 DNA sequence: TGCGCCAGCAGCTTGGCCGGGGGGCGGTTTGGAAACACCATATATTTT. Drawing the rest from reference TRBV5-1 and TRBJ1-3, the complete variable domain is KAGVTQTPRYLIKTRGQQVTLSCSPISGHRSVSWYQQTPGQGLQFLFEYFSETQRNKGNFPGRFSGRQFSNSRSEMNVSTLELGDSALYLCASSLAGGRFGNTIYFGEGSWLTVV.

The chain couples TRBV18 to TRBJ2-3, with D possibly matching TRBD1 (6 bases). The CDR3 spans 13 residues. V lost 4 bases, J lost 6 bases, and 11 bases lay in between. The germline CDR1 and CDR2 sequences are KGHSH and LQKENI. CDR3 nucleotide sequence: TGTGCCAGCTCACTTACAGGGCCGGATACGCAGTATTTT. Translation gives CASSLTGPDTQYF.

The chain employs TRBV29-1 and TRBJ1-2, with 7 bases fitting TRBD1. Germline-derived CDR1 and CDR2 are SQVTM and ANQGSEA. The V and J ends lost 5 bases and 0 bases, in that order; junction bases with no gene match: 12. CDR3 length: 16 residues. The CDR3 protein is CSVLHRGTNSNYGYTF. The CDR3 nucleotides read TGCAGCGTTTTACACAGGGGTACTAATTCTAACTATGGCTACACCTTC. Based on the CDR3 plus reference TRBV29-1 and TRBJ1-2, the full variable domain is SAVISQKPSRDICQRGTSLTIQCQVDSQVTMMFWYRQQPGQSLTLIATANQGSEATYESGFVIDKFPISRPNLTFSTLTVSNMSPEDSSIYLCSVLHRGTNSNYGYTFGSGTRLTVV.

The chain uses TRBV27 and TRBJ2-3; no firm D call. Germline CDR1 MNHEY, CDR2 SMNVEV (reference sequence). V lost 2 bases, J lost 6 bases, and 12 bases lay in between. This CDR3 is 14 amino acids long. The CDR3 DNA reads as TGTGCCAGCAGTTTAGGAATCACTCGGGATACGCAGTATTTT. Translation gives CASSLGITRDTQYF.

A few counts support this clone. The chain joins TRBV7-9 to TRBJ1-6; D is unclear. Between the trimmed V and J ends, which lost 8 bases and 10 bases, there was a span of 12 bases. Per germline, CDR1 SEHNR and CDR2 FQNEAQ (reference sequence). The CDR3 length is 12 residues. The CDR3 reads CASRTRESPLHF. As DNA, the CDR3 is TGTGCCAGCCGTACGAGGGAATCACCCCTCCACTTT.

The chain is built from TRBV4-3 and TRBJ1-4; D perhaps matches TRBD1 (6 bases). Trimming left V 4 bases short and J 0 bases short, with 21 bases between. This CDR3 has 19 amino acids. Germline CDR1 is LGHNA and CDR2 is YSLEER. The DNA of the CDR3 is TGCGCCAGCAGCCCCACAACAGAAGACAGGCTCTCAACTAATGAAAAACTGTTTTTT. Amino acids: CASSPTTEDRLSTNEKLFF.

This chain connects TRBV18 to TRBJ1-1; D is ambiguous. The V and J ends lost 0 bases and 0 bases respectively, with 14 bases between them. CDR1 is KGHSH, CDR2 LQKENI, per germline. The CDR3 sequence is 17 residues long. The CDR3 coding sequence is TGTGCCAGCTCACCACCAGTAAGGTCAGTGCTGAACACTGAAGCTTTCTTT. Translation gives CASSPPVRSVLNTEAFF.

The chain combines TRBV7-9 with TRBJ2-5, with a possible D match to TRBD2 (5 bases). The CDR3 sequence is 14 residues long. V was clipped by 3 bases and J by 4 bases, with 12 bases between them. Germline-derived CDR1 and CDR2 are SEHNR and FQNEAQ (reference sequence). Here the CDR3 DNA reads TGTGCCAGCAGCTTTTCGGGAAGTCGAGAGACCCAGTACTTC. Protein product: CASSFSGSRETQYF.

The chain combines TRBV4-1 with TRBJ2-3, with a possible D match to TRBD1 (6 bases). The CDR3 runs to 16 residues. Trimming removed 1 base from V and 3 bases from J, with 14 bases in between. Germline V CDR1 and CDR2: MGHRA, YSYEKL. CDR3 in DNA: TGCGCCAGCAGCCAAGTGAGGGGTGGGACAACAGATACGCAGTATTTT. Protein product: CASSQVRGGTTDTQYF.

This clone appeared once. This chain uses TRBV11-2 with TRBJ2-1; D unclear. The CDR3 consists of 14 residues. The ends were cut back, 0 bases at V and 6 bases at J, with 9 bases in the middle. Germline assignment: CDR1 SGHAT and CDR2 FQNNGV. In DNA form, the CDR3 reads TGTGCCAGCAGCTTAGAGATAAGCGTCAATGAGCAGTTCTTC. It yields the protein CASSLEISVNEQFF.